This T cell receptor (beta chain) was retrieved from a study of T cells in Graves' hyperthyroidism and ophthalmopathy. Overall study results and limits: Through a model of 13 V-J features, ophthalmopathy was separated from stable hyperthyroidism. Ophthalmopathy was model-predicted a median approximately 6.4 months pre-onset.

Trimming pared 3 bases from V and 9 bases from J, leaving 24 bases between. This CDR3 is 16 amino acids long. Germline lookup yields CDR1 WNHNN and CDR2 SYGVQD (reference sequence). Each patient was aged 18 to 65 and had newly diagnosed hyperthyroidism of under 2 months' duration. Orbital computed tomography, thyroid ultrasound, serum thyroxine and TRAb, and clinical symptoms together informed the diagnoses. The investigators amplified TCR beta CDR3 regions from RNA transcripts. HTBI primers were employed in a first-round RT-PCR of the TCR CDR3. TCRdb reprocessed the multiplex PCR reads with MiXCR, giving one entry per CDR3 protein. The sample shows approximately 610,000 distinct CDR3 sequences, approximately 16% of them seen only once. This clonotype was counted at least ten times. Antigen: not known.

The material sequenced was blood. The receptor was derived from a woman between 18 and 29 years old with Graves' hyperthyroidism. The chain recombines TRBV10-1 with TRBJ2-7, with D possibly being TRBD2 (6 bases). The CDR3 sequence is CASSETAKMGGGRQYF. For the CDR3, the DNA is TGCGCCAGCAGTGAAACTGCCAAGATGGGAGGAGGTCGGCAGTACTTC.